This T cell receptor (beta chain) comes out of a study of blood T cell repertoires in COVID-19. At the level of the study: Researchers got acute and convalescent COVID-19 samples from the United States, Italy and Spain.

V gave up 5 bases and J gave up 5 bases, with 15 bases separating them. The CDR3 covers 14 residues. Germline V lookup: CDR1 LNHDA, CDR2 SQIVND (reference sequence). Original analysis: Estimation of nucleated cell counts relied on the amplification of reference gene primers. Method: immunoSEQ multiplex PCR; TCRdb's copy keeps in-frame clones and lacks some. The V and J calls and the clone size are those of that table, but D and trimming were determined from the DNA. This sample carries around 180,000 clones, about 88% of them seen once, and the ten largest clones take 25% to 30%. The source material was peripheral blood. This chain connects TRBV19 to TRBJ2-5; maybe TRBD2 (5 bases). The receptor was derived from a man between 60 and 75 years old with acute or convalescent COVID-19. CDR3 residues: CASSQTSSRETQYF. The CDR3 DNA sequence: TGTGCCAGTAGTCAAACTAGTTCCCGGGAGACCCAGTACTTC.